The 9 T cell receptor beta chains in this list originate from one sample, sequenced in a study of ipilimumab plus nivolumab after autologous stem cell transplantation. The method was immunoSEQ multiplex PCR; TCRdb's version includes in-frame clones alone and lacks a portion of them. The table lists under 20,000 clones, under 85% of them singletons. Specimen: PBMCs, collected in a trial of ipilimumab plus nivolumab as post-transplant consolidation. The origin of the receptors is a male donor with diffuse large B-cell lymphoma.

This clone has a handful of counts. CDR3: CAWSRINGLLYNSPLHF. DNA for the CDR3: TGTGCCTGGAGCCGGATAAACGGACTCCTCTATAATTCACCCCTCCACTTT. The chain joins TRBV30 to TRBJ1-6; unclear D gene. Trimming left V 3 bases short and J 3 bases short, with 18 bases between. The CDR3 sequence is 17 residues long. Germline CDR1 reads GTSNPN; CDR2 reads SVGIG (reference sequence).

The chain recombines TRBV7-9 with TRBJ2-5; 8 bases agree with TRBD1. The trim removed 4 bases at V and 5 bases at J, leaving 6 bases unmatched. The germline gives CDR1 SEHNR, CDR2 FQNEAQ (reference sequence). The CDR3 runs 14 residues. The CDR3 DNA follows: TGTGCCAGCAGCTCGAGACAGGGGTGGGAGACCCAGTACTTC. Protein sequence: CASSSRQGWETQYF.

V usage is TRBV5-1 and J usage is TRBJ2-1; 10 bases map to TRBD2. With V trimmed by 7 bases and J by 7 bases, 8 bases remained unmatched. CDR1 is SGHRS and CDR2 is YFSETQ in the germline V gene. CDR3 length equals 14 residues. The CDR3 loop is CASSSGRAGNEQFF. Here the CDR3 DNA reads TGCGCCAGCTCAAGCGGGAGGGCCGGGAATGAGCAGTTCTTC.

The rearrangement links TRBV2 to TRBJ2-5, with D perhaps TRBD2 (5 bases). Per germline, CDR1 SNHLY and CDR2 FYNNEI. The CDR3 sequence is 14 residues long. V lost 2 bases and J 2 bases, leaving 9 bases between the germline ends. In nucleotides, the CDR3 is TGTGCCAGCAGTGAATTACGGGGACAAGAGACCCAGTACTTC. Translating it yields CASSELRGQETQYF.

V and J are TRBV7-6 and TRBJ1-1; 8 bases are a match to TRBD1. The germline V gene encodes CDR1 SGHVS and CDR2 FNYEAQ. This CDR3 contains 13 residues. V lost 4 bases, J lost 5 bases, and 3 bases stayed unmatched. The DNA for the CDR3 is TGTGCCAGCAGCTCGACAGGGGAAACTGAAGCTTTCTTT. This sequence encodes CASSSTGETEAFF.

The chain has TRBV4-1 and TRBJ1-1; TRBD1 is a possible D gene (5 bases). Per germline, CDR1 MGHRA and CDR2 YSYEKL. This CDR3 is 15 amino acids long. V was trimmed by 4 bases and J by 2 bases, leaving 14 bases between them. CDR3: CASSPEGLTNTEAFF. CDR3 DNA sequence: TGCGCCAGCAGCCCAGAGGGGCTCACAAACACTGAAGCTTTCTTT.

This clone was seen a few times. The chain links TRBV4-1 to TRBJ1-6; no clear D. Germline values: CDR1 MGHRA, CDR2 YSYEKL. V dropped 4 bases and J dropped 7 bases, with 14 bases sitting between them. The length of the CDR3 is 15 residues. This CDR3 reads CASSPGLGYNSPLHF. The CDR3 nucleotides are TGCGCCAGCAGCCCGGGGTTGGGCTACAATTCACCCCTCCACTTT.

The rearrangement uses TRBV27 and TRBJ1-5; D unclear. Germline values: CDR1 MNHEY, CDR2 SMNVEV (reference sequence). This CDR3 region has 15 residues. V shed 8 bases and J shed 7 bases, with 21 bases lying between them. The CDR3 DNA is TGTGCCAGCCCCATCCCAAGACGGGGTTTACAGCCCCAGCATTTT. Protein sequence: CASPIPRRGLQPQHF.

This chain links TRBV29-1 with TRBJ2-3; D remains ambiguous. The V gene lost 6 bases and the J gene lost 6 bases, with 10 bases spanning the gap. Germline CDR1 is SQVTM and CDR2 is ANQGSEA. The CDR3 has 11 amino acids. The CDR3 region has the DNA TGCAGCGTCCCAGCCCTGGATACGCAGTATTTT. The encoded protein is CSVPALDTQYF.